This is a list of T cell receptor beta chains from one sample in a study of T cells after yellow fever vaccination. TCRdb recomputed calls from the 5' RACE reads with MiXCR, one row per CDR3 protein. Of around 150,000 distinct CDR3 sequences in the sample, less than 9% were seen once. The sample was CD4+ T cells sorted from PBMCs, taken 4 to 6 days after the first yellow fever vaccination. All receptors come from a man between 18 and 29 years old who received the YFV17D yellow fever vaccine. The CDR3 runs from the conserved cysteine through the conserved F or W. Fields, in order: clone size, V gene, CDR3 length, J gene, CDR3 protein. Size is omitted from some rows. Given values are once, few, many or a class for expanded clones.

clone_size: many; v_call: TRBV9; cdr3_length: 13; j_call: TRBJ2-2; cdr3_aa: CASSVGGTGELFF
clone_size: few; v_call: TRBV5-1; cdr3_length: 13; j_call: TRBJ2-7; cdr3_aa: CACSADRGYEQYF
clone_size: -; v_call: TRBV7-8; cdr3_length: 17; j_call: TRBJ2-3; cdr3_aa: CASTKGGSSGRTDTQYF
clone_size: -; v_call: TRBV11-1; cdr3_length: 16; j_call: TRBJ2-1; cdr3_aa: CASSWKSRGAHNEQFF
clone_size: many; v_call: TRBV4-1; cdr3_length: 14; j_call: TRBJ2-1; cdr3_aa: CASSQAGAYNEQFF
clone_size: -; v_call: TRBV5-4; cdr3_length: 14; j_call: TRBJ2-4; cdr3_aa: CASSHLAQGNIQYF
clone_size: many; v_call: TRBV6-6; cdr3_length: 13; j_call: TRBJ2-5; cdr3_aa: CASSYTGSETQYF
clone_size: many; v_call: TRBV6-5; cdr3_length: 14; j_call: TRBJ2-7; cdr3_aa: CASTRGQGYHEQYF
clone_size: many; v_call: TRBV12-3/TRBV12-4; cdr3_length: 11; j_call: TRBJ2-1; cdr3_aa: CASTGENEQFF
clone_size: many; v_call: TRBV7-2; cdr3_length: 15; j_call: TRBJ2-5; cdr3_aa: CASSLASGGGETQYF
clone_size: many; v_call: TRBV20-1; cdr3_length: 13; j_call: TRBJ2-7; cdr3_aa: CSAYLGGGYEQYF
clone_size: many; v_call: TRBV2; cdr3_length: 14; j_call: TRBJ1-4; cdr3_aa: CASSLQGVWEKLFF
clone_size: few; v_call: TRBV27; cdr3_length: 14; j_call: TRBJ1-5; cdr3_aa: CASSPRKNDQPQHF
clone_size: few; v_call: TRBV21-1; cdr3_length: 16; j_call: TRBJ2-2; cdr3_aa: CASSVTGGFNTGELFF
clone_size: many; v_call: TRBV10-3; cdr3_length: 13; j_call: TRBJ2-7; cdr3_aa: CAISSQESYEQYF
clone_size: many; v_call: TRBV5-1; cdr3_length: 15; j_call: TRBJ1-2; cdr3_aa: CASSLRGDTSYGYTF
clone_size: many; v_call: TRBV7-3; cdr3_length: 14; j_call: TRBJ2-1; cdr3_aa: CASSLGPSYNEQFF
clone_size: few; v_call: TRBV5-4; cdr3_length: 13; j_call: TRBJ2-5; cdr3_aa: CASRNRSSETQYF
clone_size: few; v_call: TRBV4-1; cdr3_length: 16; j_call: TRBJ2-1; cdr3_aa: CASSQDPSGGAREQFF
clone_size: few; v_call: TRBV7-2; cdr3_length: 14; j_call: TRBJ1-1; cdr3_aa: CASSPGGRNTEAFF
clone_size: -; v_call: TRBV4-3; cdr3_length: 15; j_call: TRBJ2-2; cdr3_aa: CASSPPGRHTGELFF
clone_size: -; v_call: TRBV10-1; cdr3_length: 14; j_call: TRBJ2-5; cdr3_aa: CASSEPGLGETQYF
clone_size: many; v_call: TRBV12-3/TRBV12-4; cdr3_length: 15; j_call: TRBJ1-5; cdr3_aa: CASSLGQGGNQPQHF
clone_size: many; v_call: TRBV5-1; cdr3_length: 16; j_call: TRBJ1-4; cdr3_aa: CASSYTGAATNEKLFF
clone_size: many; v_call: TRBV4-1; cdr3_length: 15; j_call: TRBJ1-4; cdr3_aa: CASSQEVATNEKLFF
clone_size: many; v_call: TRBV7-9; cdr3_length: 15; j_call: TRBJ2-3; cdr3_aa: CASSRGQPSTDTQYF
clone_size: few; v_call: TRBV6-1; cdr3_length: 11; j_call: TRBJ1-2; cdr3_aa: CASRLEYGYTF
clone_size: few; v_call: TRBV18; cdr3_length: 14; j_call: TRBJ2-3; cdr3_aa: CASSITSRADTQYF
clone_size: few; v_call: TRBV19; cdr3_length: 11; j_call: TRBJ2-2; cdr3_aa: CASSSTGELFF
clone_size: -; v_call: TRBV30; cdr3_length: 15; j_call: TRBJ1-1; cdr3_aa: CAWTVLYLGESEAFF
clone_size: many; v_call: TRBV11-1; cdr3_length: 20; j_call: TRBJ2-3; cdr3_aa: CASSLERSAGGRASTDTQYF
clone_size: -; v_call: TRBV5-3; cdr3_length: 13; j_call: TRBJ1-2; cdr3_aa: CAISPGLLYGYTF
clone_size: many; v_call: TRBV5-1; cdr3_length: 15; j_call: TRBJ2-4; cdr3_aa: CASTMTSGAKNIQYF
clone_size: few; v_call: TRBV7-7; cdr3_length: 14; j_call: TRBJ2-2; cdr3_aa: CASSPAGVAGELFF
clone_size: many; v_call: TRBV12-3/TRBV12-4; cdr3_length: 15; j_call: TRBJ2-5; cdr3_aa: CASSSWDRGLQTQYF
clone_size: many; v_call: TRBV20-1; cdr3_length: 15; j_call: TRBJ2-3; cdr3_aa: CSARAVGVLRDTQYF
clone_size: many; v_call: TRBV14; cdr3_length: 14; j_call: TRBJ2-2; cdr3_aa: CASHRGNVAGELFF
clone_size: many; v_call: TRBV2; cdr3_length: 15; j_call: TRBJ2-1; cdr3_aa: CASRAASGGAVEQFF
clone_size: many; v_call: TRBV3-1; cdr3_length: 17; j_call: TRBJ2-4; cdr3_aa: CASSRDGLAGRGNIQYF
clone_size: many; v_call: TRBV5-1; cdr3_length: 15; j_call: TRBJ2-1; cdr3_aa: CASMEGTTEFNEQFF
clone_size: many; v_call: TRBV2; cdr3_length: 13; j_call: TRBJ2-3; cdr3_aa: CASSVFVSDTQYF
clone_size: many; v_call: TRBV18; cdr3_length: 14; j_call: TRBJ2-2; cdr3_aa: CASSPPPEAGELFF
clone_size: -; v_call: TRBV25-1; cdr3_length: 17; j_call: TRBJ2-3; cdr3_aa: CASSPLEGRGSTDTQYF
clone_size: many; v_call: TRBV6-5; cdr3_length: 11; j_call: TRBJ2-1; cdr3_aa: CASRRVYEQFF
clone_size: few; v_call: TRBV11-2; cdr3_length: 17; j_call: TRBJ1-2; cdr3_aa: CASSSPRAGTEGYGYTF
clone_size: many; v_call: TRBV25-1; cdr3_length: 12; j_call: TRBJ2-5; cdr3_aa: CASEGTAETQYF
clone_size: -; v_call: TRBV5-6; cdr3_length: 14; j_call: TRBJ2-5; cdr3_aa: CAISTGTWEETQYF
clone_size: few; v_call: TRBV6-5; cdr3_length: 14; j_call: TRBJ2-1; cdr3_aa: CASRTGGFYNEQFF
clone_size: -; v_call: TRBV5-5; cdr3_length: 16; j_call: TRBJ2-2; cdr3_aa: CASRPDRGHRTGELFF
clone_size: many; v_call: TRBV20-1; cdr3_length: 12; j_call: TRBJ2-7; cdr3_aa: CSASLDSYEQYF
clone_size: -; v_call: TRBV20-1; cdr3_length: 13; j_call: TRBJ2-3; cdr3_aa: CSAVAAFEDTQYF
clone_size: many; v_call: TRBV6-5; cdr3_length: 13; j_call: TRBJ1-1; cdr3_aa: CASSWTGDTEAFF
clone_size: many; v_call: TRBV6-5; cdr3_length: 15; j_call: TRBJ2-1; cdr3_aa: CASRYRAGGSNEQFF
clone_size: many; v_call: TRBV4-3; cdr3_length: 15; j_call: TRBJ2-3; cdr3_aa: CASSQDRTTRDTQYF
clone_size: many; v_call: TRBV7-3; cdr3_length: 15; j_call: TRBJ2-5; cdr3_aa: CASSQGLAGVETQYF
clone_size: many; v_call: TRBV12-3/TRBV12-4; cdr3_length: 16; j_call: TRBJ2-1; cdr3_aa: CASSSTGGWVRNEQFF